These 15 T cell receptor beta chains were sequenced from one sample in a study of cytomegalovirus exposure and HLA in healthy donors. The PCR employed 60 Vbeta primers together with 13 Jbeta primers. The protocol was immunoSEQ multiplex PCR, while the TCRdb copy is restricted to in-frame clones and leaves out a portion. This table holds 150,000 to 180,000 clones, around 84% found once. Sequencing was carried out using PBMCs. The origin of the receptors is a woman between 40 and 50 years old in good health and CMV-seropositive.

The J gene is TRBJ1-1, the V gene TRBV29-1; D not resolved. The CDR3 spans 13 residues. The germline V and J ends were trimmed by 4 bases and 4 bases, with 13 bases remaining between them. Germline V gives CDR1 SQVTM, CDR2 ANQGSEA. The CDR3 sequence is CSVGRVGGTEAFF. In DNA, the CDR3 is TGCAGCGTTGGAAGGGTTGGAGGCACTGAAGCTTTCTTT.

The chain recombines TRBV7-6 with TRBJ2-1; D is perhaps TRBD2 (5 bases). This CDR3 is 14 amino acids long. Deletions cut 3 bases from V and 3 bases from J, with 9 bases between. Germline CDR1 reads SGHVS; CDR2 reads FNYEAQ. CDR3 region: CASSLGGLYNEQFF. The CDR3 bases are TGTGCCAGCAGCTTGGGCGGGCTCTACAATGAGCAGTTCTTC.

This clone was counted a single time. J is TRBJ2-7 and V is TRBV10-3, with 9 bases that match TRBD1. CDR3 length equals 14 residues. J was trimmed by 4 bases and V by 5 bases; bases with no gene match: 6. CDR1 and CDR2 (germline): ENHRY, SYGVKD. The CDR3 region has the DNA TGTGCCATCAGTCTCGGGACAGGGATATACGAGCAGTACTTC. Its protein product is CAISLGTGIYEQYF.

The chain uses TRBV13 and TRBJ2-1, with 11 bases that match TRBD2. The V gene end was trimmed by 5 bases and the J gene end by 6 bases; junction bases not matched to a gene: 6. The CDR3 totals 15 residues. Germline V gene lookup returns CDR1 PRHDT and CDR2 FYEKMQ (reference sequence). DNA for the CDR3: TGTGCCAGCAGCCCCGGACTAGCGGGCCCCAATGAGCAGTTCTTC. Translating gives CASSPGLAGPNEQFF. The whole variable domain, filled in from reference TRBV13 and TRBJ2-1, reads AAGVIQSPRHLIKEKRETATLKCYPIPRHDTVYWYQQGPGQDPQFLISFYEKMQSDKGSIPDRFSAQQFSDYHSELNMSSLELGDSALYFCASSPGLAGPNEQFFGPGTRLTVL.

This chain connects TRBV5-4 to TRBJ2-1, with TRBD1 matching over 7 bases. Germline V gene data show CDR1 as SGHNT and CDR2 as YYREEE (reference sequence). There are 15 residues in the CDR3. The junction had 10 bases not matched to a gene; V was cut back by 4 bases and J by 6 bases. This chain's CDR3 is CASSPGQWMGNEQFF. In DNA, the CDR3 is TGTGCCAGCAGCCCGGGACAGTGGATGGGCAATGAGCAGTTCTTC.

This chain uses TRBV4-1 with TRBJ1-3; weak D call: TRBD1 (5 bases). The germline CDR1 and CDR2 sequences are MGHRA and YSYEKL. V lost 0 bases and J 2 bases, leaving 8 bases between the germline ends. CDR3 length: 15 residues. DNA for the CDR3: TGCGCCAGCAGCCAAGATTGGACAACTGGAAACACCATATATTTT. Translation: CASSQDWTTGNTIYF.

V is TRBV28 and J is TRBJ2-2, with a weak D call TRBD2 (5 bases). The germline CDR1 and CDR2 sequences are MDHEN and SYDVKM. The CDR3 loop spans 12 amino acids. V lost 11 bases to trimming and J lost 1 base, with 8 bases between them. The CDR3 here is CALRGNTGELFF. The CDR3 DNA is TGTGCCCTTCGGGGGAACACCGGGGAGCTGTTTTTT.

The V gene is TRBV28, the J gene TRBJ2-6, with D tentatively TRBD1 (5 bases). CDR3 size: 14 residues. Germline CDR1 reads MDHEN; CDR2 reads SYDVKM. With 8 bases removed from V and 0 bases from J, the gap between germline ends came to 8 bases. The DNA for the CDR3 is TGTGCCAGCTCTAGGGGCTCTGGGGCCAACGTCCTGACTTTC. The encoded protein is CASSRGSGANVLTF. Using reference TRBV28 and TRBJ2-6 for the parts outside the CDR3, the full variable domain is DVKVTQSSRYLVKRTGEKVFLECVQDMDHENMFWYRQDPGLGLRLIYFSYDVKMKEKGDIPEGYSVSREKKERFSLILESASTNQTSMYLCASSRGSGANVLTFGAGSRLTVL.

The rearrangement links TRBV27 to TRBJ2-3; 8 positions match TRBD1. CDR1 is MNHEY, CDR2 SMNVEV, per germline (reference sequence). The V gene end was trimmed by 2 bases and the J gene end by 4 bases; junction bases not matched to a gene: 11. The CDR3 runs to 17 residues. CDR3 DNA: TGTGCCAGCAGTTTAGAGCGGAGACAGGGGTATTCAGATACGCAGTATTTT. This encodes CASSLERRQGYSDTQYF.

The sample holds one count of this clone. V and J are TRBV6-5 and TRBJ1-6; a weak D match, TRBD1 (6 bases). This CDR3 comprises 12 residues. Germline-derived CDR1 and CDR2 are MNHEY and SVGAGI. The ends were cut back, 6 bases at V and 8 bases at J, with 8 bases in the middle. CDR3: CASRHRDSPLHF. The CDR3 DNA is TGTGCCAGCAGGCACAGGGATTCACCCCTCCACTTT.

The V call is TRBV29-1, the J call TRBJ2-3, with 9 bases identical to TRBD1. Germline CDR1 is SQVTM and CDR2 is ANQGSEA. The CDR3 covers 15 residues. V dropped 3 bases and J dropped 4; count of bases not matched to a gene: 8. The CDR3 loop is CSVDPGQGVADTQYF. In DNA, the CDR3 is TGCAGCGTTGACCCGGGACAGGGTGTCGCAGATACGCAGTATTTT.

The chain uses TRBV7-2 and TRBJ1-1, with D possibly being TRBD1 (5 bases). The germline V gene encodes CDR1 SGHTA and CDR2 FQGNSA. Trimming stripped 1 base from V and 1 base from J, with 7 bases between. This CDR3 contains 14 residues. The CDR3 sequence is CASSLGQRNTEAFF. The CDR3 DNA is TGTGCCAGCAGCTTAGGACAGCGGAACACTGAAGCTTTCTTT. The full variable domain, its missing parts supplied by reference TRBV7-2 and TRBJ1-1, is GAGVSQSPSNKVTEKGKDVELRCDPISGHTALYWYRQSLGQGLEFLIYFQGNSAPDKSGLPSDRFSAERTGGSVSTLTIQRTQQEDSAVYLCASSLGQRNTEAFFGQGTRLTVV.

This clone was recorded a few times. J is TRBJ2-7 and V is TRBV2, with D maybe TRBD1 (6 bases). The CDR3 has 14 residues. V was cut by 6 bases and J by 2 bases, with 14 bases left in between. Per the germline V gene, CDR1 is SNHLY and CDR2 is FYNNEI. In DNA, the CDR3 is TGTGCCAGCAGACACCGGGACACCCCCTACGAGCAGTACTTC. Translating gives CASRHRDTPYEQYF.

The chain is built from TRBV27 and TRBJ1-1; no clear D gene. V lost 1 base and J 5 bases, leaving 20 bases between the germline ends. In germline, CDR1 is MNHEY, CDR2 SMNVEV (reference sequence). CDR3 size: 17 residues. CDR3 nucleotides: TGTGCCAGCAGTTTATTGAAGTTTACAGCCGGGAGGACTGAAGCTTTCTTT. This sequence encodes CASSLLKFTAGRTEAFF.

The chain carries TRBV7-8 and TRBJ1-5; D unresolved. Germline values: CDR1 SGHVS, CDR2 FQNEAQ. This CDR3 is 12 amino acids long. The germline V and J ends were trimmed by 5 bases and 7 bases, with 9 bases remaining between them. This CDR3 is CASSQSGQPQHF. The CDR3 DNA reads TGTGCCAGCAGCCAATCGGGACAGCCCCAGCATTTT.